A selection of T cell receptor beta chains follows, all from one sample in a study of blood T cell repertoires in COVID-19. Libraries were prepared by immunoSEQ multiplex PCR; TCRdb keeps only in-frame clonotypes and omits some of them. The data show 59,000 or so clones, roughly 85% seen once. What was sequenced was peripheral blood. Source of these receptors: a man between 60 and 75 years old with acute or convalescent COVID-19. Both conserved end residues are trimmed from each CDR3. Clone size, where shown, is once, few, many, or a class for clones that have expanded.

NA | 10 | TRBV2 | ASSLQGEKLF
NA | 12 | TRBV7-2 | ASSLVGLTYEQY
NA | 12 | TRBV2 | ATAWSRGRTEAF
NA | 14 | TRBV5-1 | ASSPRLAGGYNEQF
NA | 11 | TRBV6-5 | ASKRDTEETQY
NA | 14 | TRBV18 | ASSPEGGGGNYGYT
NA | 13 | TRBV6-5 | ASSYLAGDEAGYT
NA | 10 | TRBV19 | ASTSSRDTQY
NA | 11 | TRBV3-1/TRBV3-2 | ASSQLEGSEAF
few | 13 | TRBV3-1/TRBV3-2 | ASSQAALGGYEQY
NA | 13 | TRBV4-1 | ASSQASGRAREQF
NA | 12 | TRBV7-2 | ASSLAQMNTEAF
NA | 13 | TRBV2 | ASSGRGAGGSPLH
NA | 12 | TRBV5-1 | ASSLIQGADGYT
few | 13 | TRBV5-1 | ASSFTGQTNEKLF
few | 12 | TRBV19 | ASSILQGAHGYT
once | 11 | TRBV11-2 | ASSLAGKAEAF
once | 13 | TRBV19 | ASSESGRAYNEQF
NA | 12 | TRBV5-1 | ASSLARGYTEAF
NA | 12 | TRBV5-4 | ASSKDRGDYGYT
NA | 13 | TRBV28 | ASRRRPGRAETQY
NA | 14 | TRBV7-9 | ASSTPGQGVHEKLF
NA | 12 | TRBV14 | ASSRGGAYYEQY
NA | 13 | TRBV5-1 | ASIAGTGPTGEAF
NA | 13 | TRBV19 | ASSTQTSGRNEQF
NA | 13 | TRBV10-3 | ATGQGATGANVLT
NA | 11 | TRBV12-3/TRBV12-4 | ASSLDLNTEAF
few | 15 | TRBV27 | ASSPDPRGYAGNTIY
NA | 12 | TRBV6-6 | ASSLQGANTEAF
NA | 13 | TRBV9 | ASSVDSGSGNEQF
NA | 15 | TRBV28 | ASRKRPGTGGTDTQY
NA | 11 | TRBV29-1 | SVGDGSGQPQH
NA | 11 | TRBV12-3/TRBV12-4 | ASSLAQGSGYT
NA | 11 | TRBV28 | ASSSQQDGGYT
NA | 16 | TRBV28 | ASRRTSGREGRTDTQY
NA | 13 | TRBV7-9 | ASSLWDRGNTEAF
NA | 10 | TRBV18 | ASSPRNYGYT
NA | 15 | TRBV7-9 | ASSHQREGPSTDTQY
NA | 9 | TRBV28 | ASNMGPAQY
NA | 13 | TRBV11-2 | ASSQNTGTTDTQY